This TCR beta chain was sequenced in a study of blood T cell repertoires in COVID-19. V was pared by 2 bases and J by 5 bases, with 6 bases between. Germline CDR1 and CDR2: KGHSH and LQKENI. This CDR3 comprises 13 residues. This table comes from immunoSEQ multiplex PCR, and its TCRdb copy is limited to in-frame clones, with some not included. The table lists roughly 300,000 clones, over 70% of them singletons. Sequencing input: peripheral blood. The source of this sequence is a woman aged 50 to 60 with acute or convalescent COVID-19. This sequence joins TRBV18 and TRBJ2-2, with D possibly matching TRBD2 (5 bases). As DNA, the CDR3 is TGTGCCAGCTCACCAAGGGAGACCGGGGAGCTGTTTTTT. Residues: CASSPRETGELFF.